This TCR beta chain was recorded in a study of blood T cell repertoires in COVID-19. Study at large: T cells, B-cell-depleted T cells, or PBMCs provided the cDNA or gDNA that served as material.

Germline trimming cut 4 bases from V and 1 base from J; bases unmatched to any gene: 0. Germline V gene sequence: CDR1 GTSNPN, CDR2 SVGIG (reference sequence). The length of the CDR3 is 14 residues. Only in-frame clones appear in the TCRdb table, and some are missing; sequencing was by immunoSEQ multiplex PCR. The repertoire holds hundreds of thousands of clones, about 90% seen once, with 2.5% to 4% in the top ten. This sequence was found in a woman aged 18-30 years who had recovered from COVID-19. The genes are TRBV30 and TRBJ2-2; 10 positions agree with TRBD2. The sample was peripheral blood. In DNA form, the CDR3 reads TGTGCCTGGACTAGCGGGGGGAACACCGGGGAGCTGTTTTTT. Amino acids: CAWTSGGNTGELFF.